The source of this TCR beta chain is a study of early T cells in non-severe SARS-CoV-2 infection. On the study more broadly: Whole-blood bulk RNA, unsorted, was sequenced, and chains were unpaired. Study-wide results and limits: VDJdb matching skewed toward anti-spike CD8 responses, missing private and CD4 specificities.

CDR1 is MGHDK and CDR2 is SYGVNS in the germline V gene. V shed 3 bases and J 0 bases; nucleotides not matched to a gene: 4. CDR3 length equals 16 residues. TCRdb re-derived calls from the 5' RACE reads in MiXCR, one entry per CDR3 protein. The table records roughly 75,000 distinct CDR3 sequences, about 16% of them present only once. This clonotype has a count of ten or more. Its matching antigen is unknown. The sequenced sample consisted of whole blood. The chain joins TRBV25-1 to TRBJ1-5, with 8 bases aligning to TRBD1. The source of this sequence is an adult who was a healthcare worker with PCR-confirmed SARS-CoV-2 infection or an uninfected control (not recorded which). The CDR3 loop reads CASSDRGHDSNQPQHF. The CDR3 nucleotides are TGTGCCAGCAGTGACAGGGGGCACGATAGCAATCAGCCCCAGCATTTT.